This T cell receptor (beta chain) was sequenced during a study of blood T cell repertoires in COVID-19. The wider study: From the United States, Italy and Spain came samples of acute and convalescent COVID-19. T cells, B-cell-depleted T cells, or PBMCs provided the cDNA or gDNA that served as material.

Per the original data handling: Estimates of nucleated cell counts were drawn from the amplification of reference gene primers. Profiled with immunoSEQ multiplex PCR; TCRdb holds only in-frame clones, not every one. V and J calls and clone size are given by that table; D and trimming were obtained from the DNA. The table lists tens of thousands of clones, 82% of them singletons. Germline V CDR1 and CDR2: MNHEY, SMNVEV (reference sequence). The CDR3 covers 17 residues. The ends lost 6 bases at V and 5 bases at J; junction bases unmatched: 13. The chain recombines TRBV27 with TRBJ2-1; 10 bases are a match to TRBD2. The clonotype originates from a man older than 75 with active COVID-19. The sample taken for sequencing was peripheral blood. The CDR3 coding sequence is TGTGCCAGCAGCCCTCGTTCCCGACTAGCGGGTGACAATGAGCAGTTCTTC. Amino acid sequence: CASSPRSRLAGDNEQFF.